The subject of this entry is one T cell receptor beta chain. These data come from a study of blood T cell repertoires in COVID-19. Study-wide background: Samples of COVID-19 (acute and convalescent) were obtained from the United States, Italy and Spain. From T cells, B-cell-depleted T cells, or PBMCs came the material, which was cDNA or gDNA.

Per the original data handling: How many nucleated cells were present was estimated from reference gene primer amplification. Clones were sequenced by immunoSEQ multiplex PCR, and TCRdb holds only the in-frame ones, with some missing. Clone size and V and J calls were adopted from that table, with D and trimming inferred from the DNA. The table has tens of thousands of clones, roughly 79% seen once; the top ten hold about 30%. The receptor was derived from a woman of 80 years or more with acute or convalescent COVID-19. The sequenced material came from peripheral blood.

CDR3 nucleotide sequence: TGCGCCAGCAGCCAAGATTGGGACAGCCTAGCCAAAAACATTCAGTACTTC. It is translated as CASSQDWDSLAKNIQYF. The chain uses TRBV4-1 and TRBJ2-4; TRBD1 matches 7 bases. The CDR3 sequence is 17 residues long. V shed 0 bases, J shed 0 bases, and the junction held 5 bases outside the gene matches. Germline CDR1 and CDR2: MGHRA and YSYEKL.